Reported below is one TCR beta chain. Data came from immunoSEQ multiplex PCR; TCRdb stores just in-frame clones and leaves some out. The sample records some 150,000 clones, 80% to 90% being singletons. Germline-derived CDR1 and CDR2 are SEHNR and FQNEAQ (reference sequence). V lost 4 bases to trimming and J lost 5 bases; unmatched junction nucleotides: 8. CDR3 length: 15 amino acids. These data are taken from a study of blood T cell repertoires in COVID-19. Looking at the study overall: Specimens from acute and convalescent COVID-19 originated in the United States, Italy and Spain.

The chain joins TRBV7-9 to TRBJ2-5; TRBD1 agrees at 9 bases. Sequencing input: peripheral blood. The TCR comes from a woman between 50 and 59 years old with acute or convalescent COVID-19. The CDR3: CASSSWTGAVETQYF. The CDR3 nucleotides read TGTGCCAGCAGCTCTTGGACAGGGGCCGTGGAGACCCAGTACTTC.